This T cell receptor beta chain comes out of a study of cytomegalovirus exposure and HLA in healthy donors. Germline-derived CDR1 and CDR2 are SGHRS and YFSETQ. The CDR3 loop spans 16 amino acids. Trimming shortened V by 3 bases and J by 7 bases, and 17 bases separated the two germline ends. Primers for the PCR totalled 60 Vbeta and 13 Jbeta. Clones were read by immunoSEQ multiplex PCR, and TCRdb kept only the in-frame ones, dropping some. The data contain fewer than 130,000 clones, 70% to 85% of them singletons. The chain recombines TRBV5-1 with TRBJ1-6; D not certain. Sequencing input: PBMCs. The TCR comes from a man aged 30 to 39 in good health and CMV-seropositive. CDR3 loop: CASSWAPGSVNSPLHF. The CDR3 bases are TGCGCCAGCAGCTGGGCCCCTGGGAGTGTGAATTCACCCCTCCACTTT.